This entry describes one T cell receptor (beta chain). This sample is drawn from a study of response to subunit inactivated influenza vaccine. TCRdb re-called the RT-PCR reads through MiXCR, storing one row per CDR3 protein. The sample lists fewer than 600,000 distinct CDR3 sequences; under 8.5% were seen once. The CDR3 consists of 17 residues. Per the germline V gene, CDR1 is SSHAT and CDR2 is FNYEAQ (reference sequence). V trimming: 5 bases; J trimming: 7 bases; junction bases outside the gene matches: 14. The source of this sequence is a man aged 45 to 70 who received an inactivated influenza vaccine. The sequences come from PBMCs from blood, collected less than 30 months after vaccination. V usage is TRBV7-7 and J usage is TRBJ1-4; 9 bases match TRBD1. The CDR3 reads CASSLKSRTGVGEKLFF. The DNA for the CDR3 is TGTGCCAGCAGCCTAAAGTCCCGGACAGGGGTGGGTGAAAAACTGTTTTTT.